One and the same sample provided the 31 T cell receptor beta chains below, sequenced in a study of cytomegalovirus exposure and HLA in healthy donors (dated by TCRdb to about 2017). The library was produced with the immunoSEQ multiplex PCR assay. TCRdb took over this immuneACCESS table, retaining in-frame rearrangements with V and J assigned. Such tables are incomplete; in checked studies, under half of the missing clones stem from an unresolved V gene, and the remainder is unexplained. In this sample the table shows tens of thousands of clones, around 89% of which occur a single time. The ten most abundant clones make up over 1.5% of the sample. The sample comprised PBMCs. The receptors were gathered from a woman younger than 30 in good health and CMV-seronegative.

The CDR3 loop reads CASSVSREQTGKNIQYF. Written as DNA, the CDR3 is TGTGCCAGCAGCGTGTCTAGGGAGCAGACTGGCAAAAACATTCAGTACTTC. The chain recombines TRBV9 with TRBJ2-4; D is perhaps TRBD2 (5 bases). Germline V gene sequence: CDR1 SGDLS, CDR2 YYNGEE. V lost 2 bases and J 3 bases, leaving 18 bases between the germline ends. There are 17 residues in the CDR3.

V usage is TRBV4-2 and J usage is TRBJ2-3; the D gene is possibly TRBD2 (5 bases). The CDR3 sequence is 17 residues long. The germline V gene encodes CDR1 LGHNA and CDR2 YNFKEQ. V gave up 4 bases and J gave up 0 bases, with 17 bases separating them. The CDR3 DNA sequence: TGTGCCAGCAGCCCCCCCAGGCCGGGGTCTAGCACAGATACGCAGTATTTT. Translating it yields CASSPPRPGSSTDTQYF.

This clone was detected only a few times. As DNA, the CDR3 is TGTGCCATCCGGACAGGAATCGGAGCCACTGAAGCTTTCTTT. Residues: CAIRTGIGATEAFF. The V call is TRBV6-1, the J call TRBJ1-1; 7 bases match TRBD1. The CDR3 runs to 14 residues. V was clipped by 10 bases and J by 4 bases; unmatched bases: 12. Germline-derived CDR1 and CDR2 are MNHNS and SASEGT.

This clone showed up just once. The chain uses TRBV5-1 and TRBJ2-1; 9 bases map to TRBD1. This CDR3 has 15 amino acids. The J segment lost 8 bases and the V segment lost 5 bases, leaving 11 bases of the junction unmatched. Germline V gene sequence: CDR1 SGHRS, CDR2 YFSETQ. The CDR3 here is CASRLLPGQGYEQFF. The CDR3 nucleotides read TGCGCCAGCAGATTATTACCGGGACAGGGATATGAGCAGTTCTTC.

The chain employs TRBV5-1 and TRBJ1-3, with a weak D call TRBD1 (5 bases). Germline V gene sequence: CDR1 SGHRS, CDR2 YFSETQ. V gave up 0 bases and J gave up 0 bases, with 7 bases separating them. This CDR3 is 15 amino acids long. The CDR3 sequence: CASSLGGNSGNTIYF. Here the CDR3 DNA reads TGCGCCAGCAGCTTGGGGGGCAACTCTGGAAACACCATATATTTT.

In its sample, this clone was seen once. The V gene is TRBV27, the J gene TRBJ1-6, with D perhaps matching TRBD1 (5 bases). Trimming pared 6 bases from V and 1 base from J, leaving 10 bases between. CDR3 size: 15 residues. Germline V gives CDR1 MNHEY, CDR2 SMNVEV (reference sequence). CDR3 DNA sequence: TGTGCCAGCAGGCAGCGGGGGTCCTATAATTCACCCCTCCACTTT. It specifies CASRQRGSYNSPLHF.

The chain uses TRBV6-4 and TRBJ2-1, with 10 bases fitting TRBD2. Germline trimming cut 2 bases from V and 8 bases from J; bases unmatched to any gene: 9. Germline V gives CDR1 MRHNA, CDR2 SNTAGT. The CDR3 is 16 amino acids. The CDR3, as DNA: TGTGCCAGCAGTGACAGGGTAGCGGGGGGCCGGGATGAGCAGTTCTTC. Its translation: CASSDRVAGGRDEQFF.

The J gene is TRBJ2-7, the V gene TRBV28; 7 bases align to TRBD2. The CDR3 is 15 residues long. With 6 bases clipped from V and 5 bases from J, the junction kept 13 bases outside the gene matches. Germline lookup yields CDR1 MDHEN and CDR2 SYDVKM. This CDR3 reads CASRAEGGSIDEQYF. The CDR3, as DNA: TGTGCCAGCAGAGCCGAGGGCGGGAGTATCGACGAGCAGTACTTC. The variable domain in full, completed from reference TRBV28 and TRBJ2-7, reads DVKVTQSSRYLVKRTGEKVFLECVQDMDHENMFWYRQDPGLGLRLIYFSYDVKMKEKGDIPEGYSVSREKKERFSLILESASTNQTSMYLCASRAEGGSIDEQYFGPGTRLTVT.

This clone was counted a single time. The chain carries TRBV19 and TRBJ2-3; TRBD2 matches 9 bases. CDR3 size: 15 residues. Germline values: CDR1 LNHDA, CDR2 SQIVND (reference sequence). The trim removed 3 bases at V and 6 bases at J, leaving 7 bases unmatched. The CDR3 reads CASSILAGRIDTQYF. CDR3 in DNA: TGTGCCAGTAGTATCCTAGCGGGGCGCATCGATACGCAGTATTTT.

The chain links TRBV7-9 to TRBJ2-3, with 8 bases fitting TRBD2. V was clipped by 11 bases and J by 6 bases; unmatched bases: 10. Germline V gene sequence: CDR1 SEHNR, CDR2 FQNEAQ (reference sequence). This CDR3 spans 13 amino acids. CDR3 sequence reads: CASTPGGVDTQYF. CDR3 in DNA: TGTGCCTCCACCCCGGGGGGGGTTGATACGCAGTATTTT. The whole variable domain, remainder taken from reference TRBV7-9 and TRBJ2-3, is DTGVSQNPRHKITKRGQNVTFRCDPISEHNRLYWYRQTLGQGPEFLTYFQNEAQLEKSRLLSDRFSAERPKGSFSTLEIQRTEQGDSAMYLCASTPGGVDTQYFGPGTRLTVL.

This rearrangement joins TRBV7-9 to TRBJ2-1; TRBD2 might be the D (5 bases). The CDR3 has 15 residues. Trimming pared 0 bases from V and 7 bases from J, leaving 13 bases between. Germline loops: CDR1 SEHNR, CDR2 FQNEAQ (reference sequence). Here the CDR3 DNA reads TGTGCCAGCAGCTTAGCGGGAAGCGGTGTGAATGAGCAGTTCTTC. Translating gives CASSLAGSGVNEQFF.

The chain employs TRBV2 and TRBJ2-1, with TRBD2 as a possible D gene (6 bases). The CDR3 contains 15 residues. Germline V CDR1 and CDR2: SNHLY, FYNNEI. V lost 4 bases to trimming and J lost 2 bases, with 12 bases between them. CDR3 in DNA: TGTGCCAGCAGTGCTTTAGCGGAGCCCTACAATGAGCAGTTCTTC. It translates to CASSALAEPYNEQFF.

The V gene is TRBV14, the J gene TRBJ2-7; the match to TRBD1 covers 10 bases. This CDR3 has 14 amino acids. V was clipped by 0 bases and J by 4 bases; unmatched bases: 0. Germline V lookup: CDR1 SGHDN, CDR2 FVKESK. The CDR3 region has the DNA TGTGCCAGCAGCCAAGAGGGACAGGGGTACGAGCAGTACTTC. It codes for CASSQEGQGYEQYF.

The rearrangement joins TRBV30 to TRBJ2-7; weak D call: TRBD2 (5 bases). The CDR3 length is 13 residues. Germline lookup yields CDR1 GTSNPN and CDR2 SVGIG (reference sequence). The CDR3 nucleotides are TGTGCGTTCCAGCGGCTGATCTCCTACGAGCAGTACTTC. Encoded protein: CAFQRLISYEQYF. Full variable domain (missing parts from reference TRBV30 and TRBJ2-7): SQTIHQWPATLVQPVGSPLSLECTVEGTSNPNLYWYRQAAGRGLQLLFYSVGIGQISSEVPQNLSASRPQDRQFILSSKKLLLSDSGFYLCAFQRLISYEQYFGPGTRLTVT.

In DNA form, the CDR3 reads TGTGCCAGCAGCCAAGTGTTGGCCGATTCCACGGGCTATGGCTACACCTTC. Translation: CASSQVLADSTGYGYTF. This rearrangement joins TRBV4-2 to TRBJ1-2; D gene uncertain. V lost 1 base, J lost 4 bases, and 19 bases lay in between. CDR1 and CDR2 from the germline V gene are LGHNA and YNFKEQ. The CDR3 covers 17 residues.

This clone was recorded once. The rearrangement uses TRBV18 and TRBJ2-7, with D tentatively TRBD1 (5 bases). The CDR3 extends over 15 amino acids. V was trimmed by 2 bases and J by 6 bases, leaving 17 bases between them. Germline assignment: CDR1 KGHSH and CDR2 LQKENI. For the CDR3, the DNA is TGTGCCAGCTCACCAGTAGCTGGGGTGCAGGGCGAGCAGTACTTC. Translation gives CASSPVAGVQGEQYF.

The J gene is TRBJ2-7, the V gene TRBV2, with D possibly matching TRBD1 (6 bases). The CDR3 covers 15 residues. Germline assignment: CDR1 SNHLY and CDR2 FYNNEI. Trimming cost V 9 bases and J 0 bases, with 18 bases left between them. CDR3 coding DNA: TGTGCCAGTGTGGAGAGCAGGGGAATCTCCTACGAGCAGTACTTC. Encoded protein: CASVESRGISYEQYF. The variable domain in full, completed from reference TRBV2 and TRBJ2-7, reads EPEVTQTPSHQVTQMGQEVILRCVPISNHLYFYWYRQILGQKVEFLVSFYNNEISEKSEIFDDQFSVERPDGSNFTLKIRSTKLEDSAMYFCASVESRGISYEQYFGPGTRLTVT.

This clone appeared a single time. The rearrangement uses TRBV30 and TRBJ1-1; TRBD1 might be the D (5 bases). Germline CDR1 and CDR2: GTSNPN and SVGIG (reference sequence). The germline V and J ends were trimmed by 3 bases and 4 bases, with 15 bases remaining between them. The CDR3 totals 14 residues. This CDR3 reads CAWSTPTVGTEAFF. The DNA of the CDR3 is TGTGCCTGGAGCACCCCGACAGTGGGCACTGAAGCTTTCTTT.

V is TRBV5-1 and J is TRBJ2-1, with a weak D call TRBD2 (6 bases). V dropped 0 bases and J dropped 0 bases, with 7 bases sitting between them. This CDR3 has 15 amino acids. Germline CDR1 is SGHRS and CDR2 is YFSETQ. The CDR3 spells CASSLGRDSYNEQFF. CDR3 nucleotides: TGCGCCAGCAGCTTGGGGCGGGACTCCTACAATGAGCAGTTCTTC.

The J gene is TRBJ2-1, the V gene TRBV9; D ambiguous. This CDR3 contains 15 residues. Germline V gene data show CDR1 as SGDLS and CDR2 as YYNGEE. Trimming stripped 0 bases from V and 1 base from J, with 8 bases between. The CDR3 sequence is CASSVVPDSYNEQFF. The CDR3 DNA follows: TGTGCCAGCAGCGTAGTTCCAGATTCCTACAATGAGCAGTTCTTC.

V and J are TRBV27 and TRBJ2-1; 9 bases map to TRBD2. Looked up from germline, CDR1 is MNHEY and CDR2 is SMNVEV (reference sequence). The CDR3 is 14 amino acids. V dropped 3 bases and J dropped 7; count of bases not matched to a gene: 4. CDR3 in amino acids: CASSFLAGLNEQFF. Written as DNA, the CDR3 is TGTGCCAGCAGTTTCCTAGCGGGACTAAATGAGCAGTTCTTC.

This chain joins TRBV4-1 and TRBJ2-7; 7 bases are a match to TRBD2. The CDR3 covers 14 residues. The V and J ends lost 3 bases and 1 base, in that order; junction bases with no gene match: 3. Germline V gives CDR1 MGHRA, CDR2 YSYEKL. The CDR3 reads CASSHMGGSYEQYF. The CDR3, as DNA: TGCGCCAGCAGCCACATGGGAGGGTCCTACGAGCAGTACTTC.

This rearrangement joins TRBV7-9 to TRBJ2-1; 7 nucleotides line up with TRBD2. The CDR3 length is 12 residues. Germline trimming cut 7 bases from V and 7 bases from J; bases unmatched to any gene: 4. The germline gives CDR1 SEHNR, CDR2 FQNEAQ (reference sequence). This chain's CDR3 is CASTWEGNEQFF. The CDR3 nucleotides read TGTGCCAGCACCTGGGAGGGGAATGAGCAGTTCTTC.

The chain carries TRBV27 and TRBJ1-2, with 7 bases aligning to TRBD1. The CDR3 extends over 14 amino acids. Germline CDR1 reads MNHEY; CDR2 reads SMNVEV (reference sequence). Trimming took 3 bases from V and 7 from J; bases not matched to a gene: 8. In DNA, the CDR3 is TGTGCCAGCAGTTTGACAGGGTCGAATATTGGCTACACCTTC. Protein sequence: CASSLTGSNIGYTF.

The chain uses TRBV4-1 and TRBJ2-1, with D uncertain. The CDR3 runs to 13 residues. CDR1 and CDR2 (germline): MGHRA, YSYEKL. V gave up 0 bases and J gave up 12 bases, with 12 bases separating them. The CDR3 bases are TGCGCCAGCAGCCAAGATAACTGGAGACCGCAGTTCTTC. Translating it yields CASSQDNWRPQFF.

J is TRBJ2-3 and V is TRBV4-1; perhaps TRBD1 as D (6 bases). The CDR3 totals 14 residues. V was pared by 0 bases and J by 4 bases, with 8 bases between. Per the germline V gene, CDR1 is MGHRA and CDR2 is YSYEKL. Written as DNA, the CDR3 is TGCGCCAGCAGCCAAGAAGGGGGAGCAGATACGCAGTATTTT. Amino acid sequence: CASSQEGGADTQYF.

This clone was seen more than once but under ten times. The chain carries TRBV6-1 and TRBJ2-7; TRBD1 matches at 12 bases. Germline CDR1 MNHNS, CDR2 SASEGT. V lost 4 bases to trimming and J lost 0 bases; unmatched junction nucleotides: 4. The CDR3 is made up of 16 amino acids. The CDR3 region is CASSGGTGGPSYEQYF. The CDR3 bases are TGTGCCAGCAGTGGCGGGACAGGGGGCCCCTCCTACGAGCAGTACTTC.

The chain recombines TRBV6-5 with TRBJ1-2; weak D call: TRBD1 (6 bases). V lost 2 bases and J lost 8, with 12 bases in between. This CDR3 region has 13 residues. Germline-derived CDR1 and CDR2 are MNHEY and SVGAGI. The CDR3 sequence: CASSYTTGIGYTF. CDR3 DNA: TGTGCCAGCAGTTACACCACAGGGATCGGCTACACCTTC.

This chain connects TRBV29-1 to TRBJ1-2; TRBD1 matches at 10 bases. V shed 5 bases and J 4 bases; nucleotides not matched to a gene: 7. Germline assignment: CDR1 SQVTM and CDR2 ANQGSEA. The CDR3 totals 14 residues. The CDR3 region is CSVKTGTGVYGYTF. DNA of the CDR3: TGCAGCGTTAAAACCGGGACAGGGGTCTATGGCTACACCTTC. Looking up the rest from reference TRBV29-1 and TRBJ1-2 gives the full variable domain: SAVISQKPSRDICQRGTSLTIQCQVDSQVTMMFWYRQQPGQSLTLIATANQGSEATYESGFVIDKFPISRPNLTFSTLTVSNMSPEDSSIYLCSVKTGTGVYGYTFGSGTRLTVV.

The chain employs TRBV30 and TRBJ2-7; no clear D gene. From germline, CDR1 is GTSNPN and CDR2 SVGIG (reference sequence). The germline V and J ends were trimmed by 4 bases and 3 bases, with 10 bases remaining between them. The CDR3 spans 12 residues. The CDR3 spells CAWKSGIYEQYF. The CDR3 DNA follows: TGTGCCTGGAAGTCAGGTATCTACGAGCAGTACTTC.

This rearrangement joins TRBV6-4 to TRBJ2-1; 11 nucleotides align to TRBD1. The CDR3 consists of 14 residues. Trimming at V came to 5 bases and at J to 6 bases, leaving 3 bases not matched to a gene. CDR1 is MRHNA, CDR2 SNTAGT, per germline. The CDR3 coding sequence is TGTGCCAGCAGTTCCGGGACAGGGGGCAATGAGCAGTTCTTC. This sequence encodes CASSSGTGGNEQFF.